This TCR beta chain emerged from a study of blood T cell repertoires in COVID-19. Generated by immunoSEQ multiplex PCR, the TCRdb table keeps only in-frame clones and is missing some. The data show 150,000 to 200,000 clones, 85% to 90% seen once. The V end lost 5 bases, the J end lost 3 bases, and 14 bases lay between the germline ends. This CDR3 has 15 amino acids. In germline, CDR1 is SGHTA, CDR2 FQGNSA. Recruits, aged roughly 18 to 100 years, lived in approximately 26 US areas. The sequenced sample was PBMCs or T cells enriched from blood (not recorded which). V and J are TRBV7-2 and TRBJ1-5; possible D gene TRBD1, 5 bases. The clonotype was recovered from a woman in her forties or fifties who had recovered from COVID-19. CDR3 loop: CASSVGRPFNQPQHF. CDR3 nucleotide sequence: TGTGCCAGCAGCGTGGGGCGGCCCTTCAATCAGCCCCAGCATTTT. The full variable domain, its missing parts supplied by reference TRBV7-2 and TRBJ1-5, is GAGVSQSPSNKVTEKGKDVELRCDPISGHTALYWYRQSLGQGLEFLIYFQGNSAPDKSGLPSDRFSAERTGGSVSTLTIQRTQQEDSAVYLCASSVGRPFNQPQHFGDGTRLSIL.